This T cell receptor beta chain was found in a study of OX40 agonist ivuxolimab in advanced cancers. Background for the entire study: Ivuxolimab, which targeted the costimulatory receptor OX40 (CD134), was an agonistic, fully human IgG2 monoclonal antibody. Intravenous ivuxolimab was administered to patients every 2 weeks at six dose levels: 0.01, 0.1, 0.3, 1.5, 3 and 10 mg/kg. Of the roughly 52 dose-escalation patients, hepatocellular carcinoma was present in about 19, melanoma in around 15, renal cell carcinoma in 9 and head and neck cancer in 9. The dose-escalation cohort was almost 85% male with a mean age of about 54 years, ranging from roughly 20 to 85. Prior anti-PD-1, anti-PD-L1 or anti-CTLA-4 therapy was permitted, and 30% to 45% of dose-escalation patients had received checkpoint inhibitors. Three dose-escalation patients achieved partial responses, one with hepatocellular carcinoma and two with cutaneous melanoma. Peripheral TCRbeta sequencing was intended to test whether TCR sequence diversity was altered and clonal T-cell expansion was caused by ivuxolimab. The paper describes the monotherapy dose-escalation part (N ≈ 52 patients) of the phase I trial of ivuxolimab.

CDR1 and CDR2, per the germline V gene (reference sequence), are LNHDA and SQIVND. The CDR3, cysteine through phenylalanine, is 15 amino acids long. Just CDR3 DNA is preserved here, 45 bases in frame from base 1. V sheds 3 bases and J sheds 1 base, leaving 10 bases between their ends. To sequence the TCRbeta CDR3 region, genomic DNA was isolated from the sorted cells. TCRbeta CDR3 regions were sequenced using the immunoSEQ Assay. The source is immuneACCESS, and TCRdb retained only in-frame sequences with V and J called. Part of the clones is not carried over; for the studies checked, unresolved V genes explain less than half of this, and the remainder is unexplained. Here the sample has about 84,000 clones; around 90% occur a single time. The top ten clones comprise about 0.2% of the sample. On the study overall, not on this receptor specifically: Clonal expansion of both CD4+ and CD8+ blood T cells was observed from baseline to week 6 at doses 0.1 to 3.0 mg/kg. Antigen specificity was not determined for the clonally expanded peripheral T cells. In the 0.1-3.0 mg/kg groups, partial responders had among the lowest normalized peripheral clonal expansion, particularly in CD8+ T cells. Low levels of normalized T-cell clonal expansion were also seen in some patients who did not respond. After ivuxolimab, CD8+ T cells had more expanded clones than CD4+ T cells on average.

Turning to this clone: It lacks a known antigen. No base qualities exist here, and no much larger clone lies one base off it.

Patients with autoimmune disease history or receiving systemic immunosuppression were excluded from the trial. Peripheral blood for TCR sequencing was collected from all dose cohorts at baseline, on cycle 4 day 1, and on cycle 7 day 1. The samples were drawn from a first-in-human, open-label, multicenter phase I dose-escalation trial of ivuxolimab. The trial enrolled adults with locally advanced or metastatic head and neck squamous cell, hepatocellular, melanoma or renal cell carcinoma. Before TCR sequencing, CD4+ and CD8+ T cells were separately sorted from peripheral blood. The sequence was collected from an adult with an advanced solid tumor such as melanoma, head and neck, liver or kidney cancer. Sequencing was performed on CD4+ or CD8+ T cells sorted from blood, taken in a trial of the OX40 agonist ivuxolimab. The V gene is TRBV19 and the J gene is TRBJ2-1; the D gene assignment is ambiguous. The base sequence is TGTGCCAGTAGTATCTCCCAGTTTTCCTACAATGAGCAGTTCTTC. The translation is CASSISQFSYNEQFF.